Following are 14 T cell receptor beta chains from one sample sequenced in a study of identical twins. TCRdb re-called the 5' RACE reads through MiXCR, storing one row per CDR3 protein. The table includes 400,000 to 500,000 distinct CDR3 sequences, 14% detected once. The same sample was also studied in work on yellow fever vaccine responses in identical twins.

Sample: CD4+ T cells sorted from blood. The receptors stem from a woman under 30 in good health.

This clonotype was counted a few times. The rearrangement joins TRBV7-9 to TRBJ1-6; TRBD1 might be the D (5 bases). V was shortened by 5 bases and J by 7 bases, with 15 bases between the two germline ends. CDR1 is SEHNR, CDR2 FQNEAQ, per germline (reference sequence). The CDR3 has 15 amino acids. The CDR3 nucleotides read TGTGCCAGCAGCGGGGGAGCGGGGGGGAATTCACCCCTCCACTTT. Its protein is CASSGGAGGNSPLHF.

The chain has TRBV10-1 and TRBJ2-2; D remains unclear. Germline V lookup: CDR1 WNHNN, CDR2 SYGVQD (reference sequence). The CDR3 sequence is 15 residues long. Trimming took 0 bases from V and 6 from J, leaving 11 bases between them. CDR3 nucleotide sequence: TGCGCCAGCAGTGAGTCCTCCGTCGGAGCCGGGGAGCTGTTTTTT. This sequence encodes CASSESSVGAGELFF.

This clonotype was observed at least ten times. The chain links TRBV7-8 to TRBJ1-2, with D tentatively TRBD1 (5 bases). This CDR3 spans 12 amino acids. Trimming took off 1 base at V and 8 bases at J, with 8 bases between the two ends. Per germline, CDR1 SGHVS and CDR2 FQNEAQ. The CDR3 nucleotides are TGTGCCAGCAGCTTAGAGAGGGGCGGCTACACCTTC. Translation gives CASSLERGGYTF.

This clonotype was counted a few times. V gene TRBV20-1 combines with J gene TRBJ2-1; 7 nucleotides agree with TRBD1. Germline V lookup: CDR1 DFQATT, CDR2 SNEGSKA (reference sequence). This CDR3 region has 19 residues. V gave up 1 base and J gave up 0 bases; unmatched junction bases: 15. CDR3 protein: CSARVGTAETKSSYNEQFF. In nucleotides, the CDR3 is TGCAGTGCTAGAGTGGGGACAGCCGAGACAAAAAGCTCCTACAATGAGCAGTTCTTC.

This rearrangement joins TRBV7-2 to TRBJ1-4; TRBD1 matches 7 bases. V was pared by 4 bases and J by 11 bases, with 10 bases of the junction left unmatched. The CDR3 is made up of 14 amino acids. Germline V lookup: CDR1 SGHTA, CDR2 FQGNSA. The CDR3 loop is CASSSGGQSVKLFF. In DNA form, the CDR3 reads TGTGCCAGCAGCTCAGGGGGACAGTCTGTTAAACTGTTTTTT. Looking up the rest from reference TRBV7-2 and TRBJ1-4 gives the full variable domain: GAGVSQSPSNKVTEKGKDVELRCDPISGHTALYWYRQSLGQGLEFLIYFQGNSAPDKSGLPSDRFSAERTGGSVSTLTIQRTQQEDSAVYLCASSSGGQSVKLFFGSGTQLSVL.

This chain links TRBV20-1 with TRBJ2-7; 9 bases map to TRBD2. V trimming: 3 bases; J trimming: 3 bases; junction bases outside the gene matches: 6. Germline lookup yields CDR1 DFQATT and CDR2 SNEGSKA (reference sequence). The CDR3 extends over 14 amino acids. CDR3 in amino acids: CSASFLAGNYEQYF. In DNA form, the CDR3 reads TGCAGTGCTAGTTTCCTAGCGGGAAACTACGAGCAGTACTTC.

This clonotype has only a few counts. The rearrangement links TRBV12-3 or TRBV12-4 to TRBJ2-7; 14 nucleotides match TRBD2. V shed 3 bases, J shed 4 bases, and the junction held 5 bases outside the gene matches. CDR3 length: 16 amino acids. Here the CDR3 DNA reads TGTGCCAGCAGTTTGGGACTAGCGGGGGTAGGTTACGAGCAGTACTTC. Translation gives CASSLGLAGVGYEQYF.

This clonotype was counted between two and nine times. The chain carries TRBV7-3 and TRBJ2-1, with D perhaps assigned TRBD1 or TRBD2 (6 bases each). This CDR3 is 15 amino acids long. Germline values: CDR1 SGHTA, CDR2 FQGTGA. V was trimmed by 2 bases and J by 6 bases, leaving 14 bases between them. DNA of the CDR3: TGTGCCAGCAGCTTATTGGGGGGCGGTCTCAATGAGCAGTTCTTC. Translating it yields CASSLLGGGLNEQFF.

This sequence joins TRBV2 and TRBJ2-7; a possible D gene is TRBD1 (6 bases). V was pared by 4 bases and J by 1 base, with 17 bases between. There are 16 residues in the CDR3. Germline loops: CDR1 SNHLY, CDR2 FYNNEI. The chain's CDR3 is CASSVTGRIVSYEQYF. CDR3 nucleotide sequence: TGTGCCAGCAGTGTTACAGGGAGAATTGTATCCTACGAGCAGTACTTC.

This clonotype has a handful of counts. The chain combines TRBV5-1 with TRBJ2-1; TRBD2 agrees at 8 bases. This CDR3 region has 14 residues. The V gene end was trimmed by 3 bases and the J gene end by 9 bases; junction bases not matched to a gene: 8. Germline V gene data show CDR1 as SGHRS and CDR2 as YFSETQ. CDR3 residues: CASSSSGSSGEQFF. The CDR3 DNA is TGCGCCAGCAGCTCTAGCGGGTCCTCAGGTGAGCAGTTCTTC. Using reference TRBV5-1 and TRBJ2-1 for the parts outside the CDR3, the full variable domain is KAGVTQTPRYLIKTRGQQVTLSCSPISGHRSVSWYQQTPGQGLQFLFEYFSETQRNKGNFPGRFSGRQFSNSRSEMNVSTLELGDSALYLCASSSSGSSGEQFFGPGTRLTVL.

This clonotype was counted many times. An end of the junction differs from the germline gene, which may be a read error. V gene TRBV5-1 combines with J gene TRBJ2-7, with D hard to call. CDR3 length equals 13 residues. Germline CDR1 is SGHRS and CDR2 is YFSETQ. The CDR3 nucleotides are TGTGCCAGCAGCTTAGTCCCCGGCTACGAGCAGTACTTC. Translation: CASSLVPGYEQYF.

The rearrangement uses TRBV2 and TRBJ1-5, with no clear D. Trimming took off 3 bases at V and 7 bases at J, with 16 bases between the two ends. Germline V gene lookup returns CDR1 SNHLY and CDR2 FYNNEI. The CDR3 sequence is 15 residues long. This chain's CDR3 is CASSDPSKDGQPQHF. As DNA, the CDR3 is TGTGCCAGCAGTGACCCTTCCAAGGACGGCCAGCCCCAGCATTTT.

Ten or more counts support this clonotype. The chain carries TRBV12-3 or TRBV12-4 and TRBJ2-7; TRBD1 matches at 8 bases. The length of the CDR3 is 13 residues. With 4 bases clipped from V and 6 bases from J, the junction kept 5 bases outside the gene matches. CDR3 residues: CASSSGQGREQYF. CDR3 DNA: TGTGCCAGCAGTTCCGGACAGGGACGCGAGCAGTACTTC.

V usage is TRBV7-9 and J usage is TRBJ2-3; 12 bases are a match to TRBD2. With 5 bases clipped from V and 2 bases from J, the junction kept 5 bases outside the gene matches. CDR3 length: 16 residues. CDR1 is SEHNR and CDR2 is FQNEAQ in the germline V gene (reference sequence). The CDR3 nucleotides are TGTGCCAGCAGCAACGGACTAGCGGGGATCACAGATACGCAGTATTTT. Protein sequence: CASSNGLAGITDTQYF.